What follows is one T cell receptor beta chain and its context. Its cognate antigen is unknown. This CDR3 is 15 amino acids long. Germline CDR1 MNHEY, CDR2 SVGEGT. V lost 4 bases to trimming and J lost 6 bases, with 15 bases between them. This sample was taken from a study of Ad26.COV2.S vaccination and SARS-CoV-2 variants. The overall study: Recipients of Ad26.COV2.S got it intramuscularly, once or twice 56 days apart. Overall study findings and caveats: Placebo and vaccine recipients had non-spike TCR breadth that was similar.

Measured with immunoSEQ multiplex PCR; TCRdb has only the in-frame clones, and not every one. Of roughly 380,000 clones listed, approximately 90% are singletons. Treatment denoted: roughly 19 received Ad26.COV2.S at low or high dose, single or two shots; about 5 received placebo; per-sample allocation not given. All samples were drawn on day 63, counting from the first vaccine or placebo injection. The origin of this receptor is a person between 18 and 65 years old who received the Ad26.COV2.S COVID-19 vaccine or a placebo. The rearrangement uses TRBV6-2 or TRBV6-3 and TRBJ2-2; TRBD1 might be the D (6 bases). This material consisted of peripheral blood, taken in a trial of Ad26.COV2.S vaccine versus placebo. The CDR3 loop is CASSWRRGSSGELFF. DNA of the CDR3: TGTGCCAGCAGTTGGCGCAGGGGTAGTTCCGGGGAGCTGTTTTTT.